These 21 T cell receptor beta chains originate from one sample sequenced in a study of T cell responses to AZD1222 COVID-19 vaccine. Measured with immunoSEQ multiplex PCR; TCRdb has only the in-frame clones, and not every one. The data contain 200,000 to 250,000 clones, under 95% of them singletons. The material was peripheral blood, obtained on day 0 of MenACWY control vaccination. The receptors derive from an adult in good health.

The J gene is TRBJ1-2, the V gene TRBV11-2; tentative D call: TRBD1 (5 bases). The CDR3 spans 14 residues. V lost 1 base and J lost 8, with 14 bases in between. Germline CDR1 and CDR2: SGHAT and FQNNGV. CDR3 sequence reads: CASSLGAGDRGYTF. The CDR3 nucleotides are TGTGCCAGCAGCTTAGGGGCGGGGGATAGAGGCTACACCTTC.

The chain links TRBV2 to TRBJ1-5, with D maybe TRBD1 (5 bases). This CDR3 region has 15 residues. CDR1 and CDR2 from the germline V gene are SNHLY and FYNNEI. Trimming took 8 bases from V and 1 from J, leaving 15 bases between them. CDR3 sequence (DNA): TGTGCCAGCTCCCGCGGGACTAGCAGCAATCAGCCCCAGCATTTT. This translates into CASSRGTSSNQPQHF.

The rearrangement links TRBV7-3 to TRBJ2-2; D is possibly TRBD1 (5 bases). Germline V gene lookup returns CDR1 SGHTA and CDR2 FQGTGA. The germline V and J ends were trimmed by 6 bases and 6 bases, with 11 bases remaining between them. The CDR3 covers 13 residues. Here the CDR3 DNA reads TGTGCCAGCAGTTTCCAGGGCGCCGGGGAGCTGTTTTTT. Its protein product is CASSFQGAGELFF.

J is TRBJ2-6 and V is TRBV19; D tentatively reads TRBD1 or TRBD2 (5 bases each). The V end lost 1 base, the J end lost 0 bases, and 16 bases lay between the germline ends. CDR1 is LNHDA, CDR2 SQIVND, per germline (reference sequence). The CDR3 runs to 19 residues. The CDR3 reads CASSIALGAASSGANVLTF. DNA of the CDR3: TGTGCCAGTAGTATAGCTCTCGGGGCAGCCAGCTCTGGGGCCAACGTCCTGACTTTC.

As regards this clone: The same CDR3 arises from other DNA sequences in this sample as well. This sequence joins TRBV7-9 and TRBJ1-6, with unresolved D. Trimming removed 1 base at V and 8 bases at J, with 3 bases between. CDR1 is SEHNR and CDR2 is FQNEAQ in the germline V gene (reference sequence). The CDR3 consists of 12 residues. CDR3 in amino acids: CASSLGDSPLHF. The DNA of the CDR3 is TGTGCCAGCAGCTTAGGGGATTCACCCCTCCACTTT.

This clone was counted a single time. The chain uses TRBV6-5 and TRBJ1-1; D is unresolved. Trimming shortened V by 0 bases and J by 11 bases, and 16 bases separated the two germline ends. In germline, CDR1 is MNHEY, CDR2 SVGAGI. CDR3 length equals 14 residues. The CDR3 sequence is CASSYSDGGFRAFF. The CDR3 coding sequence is TGTGCCAGCAGTTACTCAGACGGTGGGTTTCGGGCTTTCTTT.

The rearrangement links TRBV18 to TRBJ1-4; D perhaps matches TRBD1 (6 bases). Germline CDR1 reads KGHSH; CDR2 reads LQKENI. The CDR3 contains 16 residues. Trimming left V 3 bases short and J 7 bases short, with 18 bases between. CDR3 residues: CASSPPGAGEGEKLFF. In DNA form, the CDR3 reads TGTGCCAGCTCACCCCCGGGGGCGGGGGAGGGTGAAAAACTGTTTTTT.

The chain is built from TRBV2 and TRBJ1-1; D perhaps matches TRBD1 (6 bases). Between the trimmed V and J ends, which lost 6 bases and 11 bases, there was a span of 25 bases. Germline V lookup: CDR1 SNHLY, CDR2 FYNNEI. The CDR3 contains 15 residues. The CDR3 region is CASSQTTGAIRGAFF. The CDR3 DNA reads TGTGCCAGCAGCCAGACGACAGGCGCAATTAGGGGGGCTTTCTTT.

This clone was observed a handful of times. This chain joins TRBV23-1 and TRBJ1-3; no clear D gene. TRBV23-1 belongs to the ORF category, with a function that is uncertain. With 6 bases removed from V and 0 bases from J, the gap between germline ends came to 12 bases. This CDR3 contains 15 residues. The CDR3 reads CASRPGQFSGNTIYF. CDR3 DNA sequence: TGCGCCAGCAGACCTGGGCAATTCTCTGGAAACACCATATATTTT.

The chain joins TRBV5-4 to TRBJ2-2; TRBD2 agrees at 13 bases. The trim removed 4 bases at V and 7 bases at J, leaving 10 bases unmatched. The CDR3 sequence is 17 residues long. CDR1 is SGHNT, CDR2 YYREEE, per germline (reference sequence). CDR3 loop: CASSASLAGGHGGELFF. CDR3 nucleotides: TGTGCCAGCAGCGCTTCACTAGCGGGGGGGCATGGCGGGGAGCTGTTTTTT.

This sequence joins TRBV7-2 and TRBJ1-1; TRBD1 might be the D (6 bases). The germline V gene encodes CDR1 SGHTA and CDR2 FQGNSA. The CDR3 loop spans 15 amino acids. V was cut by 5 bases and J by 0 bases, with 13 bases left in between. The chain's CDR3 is CASSPGGTLNTEAFF. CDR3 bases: TGTGCCAGCAGCCCAGGTGGGACACTGAACACTGAAGCTTTCTTT.

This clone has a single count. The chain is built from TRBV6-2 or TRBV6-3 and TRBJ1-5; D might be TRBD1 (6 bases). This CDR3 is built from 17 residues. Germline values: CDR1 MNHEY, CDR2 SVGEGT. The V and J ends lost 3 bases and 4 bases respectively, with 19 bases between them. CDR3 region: CASSYNFGPGENQPQHF. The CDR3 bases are TGTGCCAGCAGTTATAATTTTGGGCCAGGGGAAAATCAGCCCCAGCATTTT.

The CDR3 is CASSLERSVNTEAFF. As DNA, the CDR3 is TGCGCCAGCAGCTTGGAAAGGTCGGTGAACACTGAAGCTTTCTTT. The rearrangement joins TRBV5-1 to TRBJ1-1; D is unclear. This CDR3 comprises 15 residues. Trimming removed 0 bases from V and 0 bases from J, with 9 bases in between. The germline gives CDR1 SGHRS, CDR2 YFSETQ.

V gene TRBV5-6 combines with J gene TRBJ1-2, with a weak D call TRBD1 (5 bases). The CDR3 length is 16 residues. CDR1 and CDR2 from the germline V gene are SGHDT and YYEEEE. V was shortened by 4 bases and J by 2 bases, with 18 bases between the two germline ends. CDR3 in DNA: TGTGCCAGCAGCCCGGTCGGGGCAGGACGGAACTATGGCTACACCTTC. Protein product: CASSPVGAGRNYGYTF.

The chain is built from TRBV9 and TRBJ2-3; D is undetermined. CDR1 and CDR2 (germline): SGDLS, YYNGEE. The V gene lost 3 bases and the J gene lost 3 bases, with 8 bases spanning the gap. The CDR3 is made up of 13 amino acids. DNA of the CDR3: TGTGCCAGCAGCGGACCCATAACAGATACGCAGTATTTT. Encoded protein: CASSGPITDTQYF.

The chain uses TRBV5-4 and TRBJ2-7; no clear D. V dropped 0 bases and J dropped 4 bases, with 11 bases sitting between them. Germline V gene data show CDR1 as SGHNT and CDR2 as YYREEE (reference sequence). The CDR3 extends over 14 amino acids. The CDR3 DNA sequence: TGTGCCAGCAGCTTGGCCGGATTAGGGTACGAGCAGTACTTC. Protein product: CASSLAGLGYEQYF. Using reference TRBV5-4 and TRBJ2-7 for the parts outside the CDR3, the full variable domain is ETGVTQSPTHLIKTRGQQVTLRCSSQSGHNTVSWYQQALGQGPQFIFQYYREEENGRGNFPPRFSGLQFPNYSSELNVNALELDDSALYLCASSLAGLGYEQYFGPGTRLTVT.

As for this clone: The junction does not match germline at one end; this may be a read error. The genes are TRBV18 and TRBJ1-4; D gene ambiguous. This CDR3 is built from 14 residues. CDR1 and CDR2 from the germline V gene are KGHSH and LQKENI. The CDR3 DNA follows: TGTGCCAGCTCCCCACTCTCCACTAATGAAAAACTGTTTTTT. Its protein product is CASSPLSTNEKLFF.

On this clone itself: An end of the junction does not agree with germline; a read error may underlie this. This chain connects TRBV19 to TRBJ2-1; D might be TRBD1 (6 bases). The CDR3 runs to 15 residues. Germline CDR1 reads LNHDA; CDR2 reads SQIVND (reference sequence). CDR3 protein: CASSIGGRSYNEQFF. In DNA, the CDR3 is TGTGCCAGTAGCATAGGGGGTAGGTCCTACAATGAGCAGTTCTTC.

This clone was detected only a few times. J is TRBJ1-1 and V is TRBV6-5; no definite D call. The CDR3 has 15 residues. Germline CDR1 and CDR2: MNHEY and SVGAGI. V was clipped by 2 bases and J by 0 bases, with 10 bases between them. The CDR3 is CASSYDTNMNTEAFF. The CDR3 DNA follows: TGTGCCAGCAGTTACGACACGAACATGAACACTGAAGCTTTCTTT.

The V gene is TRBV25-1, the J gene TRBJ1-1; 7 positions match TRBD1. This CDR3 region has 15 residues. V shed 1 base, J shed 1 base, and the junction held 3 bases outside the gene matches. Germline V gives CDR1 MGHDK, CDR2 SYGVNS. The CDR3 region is CASSEWKGANTEAFF. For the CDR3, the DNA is TGTGCCAGCAGTGAATGGAAGGGGGCGAACACTGAAGCTTTCTTT.

CDR3 in amino acids: CASSQYTNYGYTF. The CDR3 coding sequence is TGCGCCAGCAGCCAATACACAAACTATGGCTACACCTTC. The chain links TRBV4-1 to TRBJ1-2; D is undetermined. The V end was cut by 2 bases, the J end by 2 bases, with 6 bases between. The CDR3 contains 13 residues. Germline V gene data show CDR1 as MGHRA and CDR2 as YSYEKL.